A selection of T cell receptor beta chains follows, all from one sample in a study of vaccination and CD4 T cells after COVID-19. TCRdb analysed the PCR reads with MiXCR anew, one entry per CDR3 protein. The repertoire holds 10,000 to 15,000 distinct CDR3 sequences, with 50% as singletons. These receptors' targets are unknown. Sequencing used CD4+ T cells from blood, cultured in vitro. These receptors all stem from a human donor who had recovered from COVID-19. CDR3s include the opening cysteine and the closing phenylalanine or tryptophan. A D gene is named only where the DNA matches it firmly. A row's size may be missing; if present it is once, few, many or a size class.

>TRBD1|-|TRBV10-3|TRBJ2-3
TGTGCCATCAGTGGACCGGACATATGGGACAGGACAGATACGCAGTATTTT
CAISGPDIWDRTDTQYF
>-|-|TRBV29-1|TRBJ1-5
TGCAGTTTTTTAGGGGGATTCAATCAGCCCCAGCATTTT
CSFLGGFNQPQHF
>-|few|TRBV3-1|TRBJ1-1
TGTGCCAGCAGCCAAGGTATAGGGAACACTGAAGCTTTCTTT
CASSQGIGNTEAFF
>-|-|TRBV19|TRBJ1-1
TGTGCCAGTAGTTTTGGGGTTACAGCTAACACTGAAGCTTTCTTT
CASSFGVTANTEAFF
>-|few|TRBV5-5|TRBJ1-5
TGTGCCAGCAGCTACGAACGGAGTGAGGGAAGGGGCAATCAGCCCCAGCATTTT
CASSYERSEGRGNQPQHF
>-|-|TRBV6-5|TRBJ1-3
TGTGCCAGCAGTTACTCGGTTTGGGAGAGCACCATATATTTT
CASSYSVWESTIYF
>-|few|TRBV7-9|TRBJ1-1
TGTGCCAGCAGCCTCATGAACACTGAAGCTTTCTTT
CASSLMNTEAFF
>TRBD1|few|TRBV2|TRBJ1-1
TGTGCCAGCCTACCCGGGACAGGGCAACCGAACACTGAAGCTTTCTTT
CASLPGTGQPNTEAFF
>TRBD2|-|TRBV2|TRBJ2-2
TGTGCCAGTAGGACCGGGGGGACCCTTATCACCGGGGAGCTGTTTTTT
CASRTGGTLITGELFF
>-|-|TRBV6-5|TRBJ1-5
TGTGCCAGCAGTTTGAGGCATAGCAATCAGCCCCAGCATTTT
CASSLRHSNQPQHF
>-|-|TRBV5-4|TRBJ2-1
TGTGCCAGCTCCCCTGCCGAGGTGGGGAATGAGCAGTTCTTC
CASSPAEVGNEQFF
>-|-|TRBV7-6|TRBJ2-1
TGTGCCAGCAGCTCTATTTCTTCAGCCAAGAGCTCCTACAATGAGCAGTTCTTC
CASSSISSAKSSYNEQFF
>-|-|TRBV28|TRBJ1-5
TGTGCTAGAGGTCGGGGCAATCAGCCCCAGCATTTT
CARGRGNQPQHF